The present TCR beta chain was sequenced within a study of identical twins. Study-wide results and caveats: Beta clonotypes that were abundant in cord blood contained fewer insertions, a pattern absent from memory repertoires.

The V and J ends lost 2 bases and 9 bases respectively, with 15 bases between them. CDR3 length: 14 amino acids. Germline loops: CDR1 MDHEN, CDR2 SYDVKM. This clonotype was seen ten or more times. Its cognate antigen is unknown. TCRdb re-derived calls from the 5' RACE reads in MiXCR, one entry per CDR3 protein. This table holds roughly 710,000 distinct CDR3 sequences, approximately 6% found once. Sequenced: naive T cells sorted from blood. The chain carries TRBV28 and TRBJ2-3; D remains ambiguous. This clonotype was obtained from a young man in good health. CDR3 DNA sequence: TGTGCCAGCAGTTTAAGGCCCACCCTTAGGACGCAGTATTTT. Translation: CASSLRPTLRTQYF.